This TCR beta chain was sequenced in a study of blood T cell repertoires in COVID-19. About the study: The samples span acute and convalescent COVID-19 from the United States, Italy and Spain. The analysed material was cDNA or gDNA that came from T cells, B-cell-depleted T cells, or PBMCs.

Enrolled during active infection, Seattle patients were then followed longitudinally. Germline CDR1 reads KGHSH; CDR2 reads LQKENI. The CDR3 has 14 amino acids. V lost 2 bases and J lost 4, with 11 bases in between. As originally analysed: Researchers report that nucleated cell counts were estimated from reference gene primer amplification. The protocol was immunoSEQ multiplex PCR, while the TCRdb copy is restricted to in-frame clones and leaves out a portion. V, J and clone size are taken as reported in that table, and D and trimming were inferred from the DNA itself. The data hold more than 85,000 clones, with around 88% observed a single time.

The sequence came from a man aged 45-65 years with COVID-19, enrolled during active disease. The rearrangement uses TRBV18 and TRBJ1-2; tentative D call: TRBD1 (5 bases). What was sequenced was peripheral blood. CDR3 protein: CASSPGTSLYGYTF. The CDR3 DNA follows: TGTGCCAGCTCACCAGGGACTTCCCTCTATGGCTACACCTTC.